This TCR beta chain emerged from a study of cytotoxic CD8 clonotypes in ibrutinib-treated CLL. Study overall: By median roughly 69 months, roughly twelve had progressed and about 14 stayed remitted; responses had been 2 complete and some 24 partial. Study-level findings and limits: Measured clonality at baseline was greater than in age-matched healthy donors and tracked with circulating CD8+ T-cell counts.

Some clones are missing from TCRdb's copy, which holds only in-frame ones; the method was immunoSEQ multiplex PCR. Found here are 110,000 to 150,000 clones, roughly three quarters of them singletons; the top ten hold around 4.9%. As to this clone: Its cognate antigen is unknown.

Per germline, CDR1 SGHAT and CDR2 FQNNGV. Trimming removed 3 bases at V and 7 bases at J, with 13 bases between. The CDR3 loop spans 14 amino acids. The receptor was isolated from a human donor with chronic lymphocytic leukemia. The chain links TRBV11-2 to TRBJ1-5, with a tentative D call TRBD1 (6 bases). The sample consisted of PBMCs, taken after 24 months of ibrutinib treatment. This CDR3 reads CASSFSGAEQPQHF. The CDR3, as DNA: TGTGCCAGCAGCTTTTCAGGGGCTGAGCAGCCCCAGCATTTT.